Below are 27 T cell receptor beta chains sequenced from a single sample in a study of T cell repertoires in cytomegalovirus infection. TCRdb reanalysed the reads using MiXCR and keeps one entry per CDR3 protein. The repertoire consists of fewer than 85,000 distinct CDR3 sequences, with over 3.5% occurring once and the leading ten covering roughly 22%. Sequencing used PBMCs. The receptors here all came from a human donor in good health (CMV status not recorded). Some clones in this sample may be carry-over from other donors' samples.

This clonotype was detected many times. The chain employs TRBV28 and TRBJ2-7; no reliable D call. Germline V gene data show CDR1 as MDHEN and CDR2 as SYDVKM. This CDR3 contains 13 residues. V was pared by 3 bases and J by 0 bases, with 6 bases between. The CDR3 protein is CASSFQDSYEQYF. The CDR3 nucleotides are TGTGCCAGCAGTTTCCAGGACTCCTACGAGCAGTACTTC. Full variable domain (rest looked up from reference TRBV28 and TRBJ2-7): DVKVTQSSRYLVKRTGEKVFLECVQDMDHENMFWYRQDPGLGLRLIYFSYDVKMKEKGDIPEGYSVSREKKERFSLILESASTNQTSMYLCASSFQDSYEQYFGPGTRLTVT.

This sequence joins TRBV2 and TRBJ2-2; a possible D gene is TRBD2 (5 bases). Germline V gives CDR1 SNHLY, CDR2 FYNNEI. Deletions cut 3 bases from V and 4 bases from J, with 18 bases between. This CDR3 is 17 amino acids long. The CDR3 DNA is TGTGCCAGCAGTGATATGTCTAGCTGGACCAGCACCGGGGAGCTGTTTTTT. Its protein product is CASSDMSSWTSTGELFF.

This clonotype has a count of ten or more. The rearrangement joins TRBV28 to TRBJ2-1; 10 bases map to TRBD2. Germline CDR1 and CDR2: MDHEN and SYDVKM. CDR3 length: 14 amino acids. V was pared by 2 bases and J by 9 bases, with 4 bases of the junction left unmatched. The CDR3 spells CASSLDLAGVEQFF. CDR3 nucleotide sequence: TGTGCCAGCAGTTTAGATCTAGCGGGAGTTGAGCAGTTCTTC.

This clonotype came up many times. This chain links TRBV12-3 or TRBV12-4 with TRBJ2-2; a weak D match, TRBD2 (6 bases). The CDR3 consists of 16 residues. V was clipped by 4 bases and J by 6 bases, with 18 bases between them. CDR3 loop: CASSSRLVRGPGELFF. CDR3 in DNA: TGTGCCAGCAGTTCGCGACTAGTGAGGGGTCCCGGGGAGCTGTTTTTT.

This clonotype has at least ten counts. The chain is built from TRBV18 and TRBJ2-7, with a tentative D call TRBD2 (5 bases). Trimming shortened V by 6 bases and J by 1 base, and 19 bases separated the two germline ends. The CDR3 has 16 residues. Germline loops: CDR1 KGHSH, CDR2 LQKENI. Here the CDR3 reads CASSPTPGGLSYEQYF. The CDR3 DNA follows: TGTGCCAGCTCTCCTACCCCCGGCGGGCTATCCTACGAGCAGTACTTC.

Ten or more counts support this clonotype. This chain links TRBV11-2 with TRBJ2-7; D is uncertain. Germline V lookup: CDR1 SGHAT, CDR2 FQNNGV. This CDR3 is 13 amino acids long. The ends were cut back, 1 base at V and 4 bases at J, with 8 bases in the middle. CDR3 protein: CASSLAAGYEQYF. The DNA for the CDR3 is TGTGCCAGCAGCTTAGCGGCTGGGTACGAGCAGTACTTC.

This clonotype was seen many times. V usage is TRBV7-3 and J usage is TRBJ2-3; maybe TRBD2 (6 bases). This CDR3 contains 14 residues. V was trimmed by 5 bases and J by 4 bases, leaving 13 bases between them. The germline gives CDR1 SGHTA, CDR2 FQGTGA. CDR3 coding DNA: TGTGCCAGCAGCCCCGGGACTCGGGCAGATACGCAGTATTTT. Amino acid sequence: CASSPGTRADTQYF.

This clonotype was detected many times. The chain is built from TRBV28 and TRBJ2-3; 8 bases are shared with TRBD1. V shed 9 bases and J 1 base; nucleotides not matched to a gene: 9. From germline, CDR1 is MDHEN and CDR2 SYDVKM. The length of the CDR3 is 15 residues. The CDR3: CARGRPGQGTDTQYF. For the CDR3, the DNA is TGTGCCAGAGGGCGACCGGGACAGGGCACAGATACGCAGTATTTT. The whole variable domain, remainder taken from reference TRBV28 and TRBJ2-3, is DVKVTQSSRYLVKRTGEKVFLECVQDMDHENMFWYRQDPGLGLRLIYFSYDVKMKEKGDIPEGYSVSREKKERFSLILESASTNQTSMYLCARGRPGQGTDTQYFGPGTRLTVL.

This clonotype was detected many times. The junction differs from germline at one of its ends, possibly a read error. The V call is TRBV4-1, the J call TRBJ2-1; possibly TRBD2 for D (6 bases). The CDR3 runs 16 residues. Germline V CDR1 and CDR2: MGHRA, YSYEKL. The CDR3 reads CASSQGRRETYNEQFF. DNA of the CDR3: TGTGCCAGCAGCCAAGGTCGGAGGGAGACCTACAATGAGCAGTTCTTC.

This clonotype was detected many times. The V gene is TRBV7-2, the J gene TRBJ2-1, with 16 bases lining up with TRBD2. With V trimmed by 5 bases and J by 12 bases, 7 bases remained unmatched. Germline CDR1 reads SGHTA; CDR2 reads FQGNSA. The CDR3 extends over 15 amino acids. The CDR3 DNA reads TGTGCCAGCAGCACCGGGACTAGCGGGAGGGGGATGCAGTTCTTC. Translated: CASSTGTSGRGMQFF.

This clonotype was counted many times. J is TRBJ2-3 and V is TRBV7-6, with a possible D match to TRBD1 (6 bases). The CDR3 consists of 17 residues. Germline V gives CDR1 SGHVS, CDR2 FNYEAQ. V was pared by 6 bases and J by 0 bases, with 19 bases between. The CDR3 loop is CASRIPGHPFSTDTQYF. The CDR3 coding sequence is TGTGCCAGCAGAATCCCGGGACACCCCTTTAGCACAGATACGCAGTATTTT.

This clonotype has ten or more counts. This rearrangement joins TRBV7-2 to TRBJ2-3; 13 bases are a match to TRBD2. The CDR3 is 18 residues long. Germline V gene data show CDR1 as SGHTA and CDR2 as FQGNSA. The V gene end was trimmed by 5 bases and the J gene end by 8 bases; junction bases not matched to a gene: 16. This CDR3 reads CASSLSGLAGERRGTQYF. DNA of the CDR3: TGTGCCAGCAGCCTATCCGGACTAGCGGGGGAACGGCGTGGTACGCAGTATTTT.

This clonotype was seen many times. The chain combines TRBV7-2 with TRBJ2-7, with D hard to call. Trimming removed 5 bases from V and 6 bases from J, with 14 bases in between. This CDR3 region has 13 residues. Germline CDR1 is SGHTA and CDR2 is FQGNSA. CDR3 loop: CASSLRPLGEQYF. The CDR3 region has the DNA TGTGCCAGCAGCCTCCGACCGCTAGGCGAGCAGTACTTC.

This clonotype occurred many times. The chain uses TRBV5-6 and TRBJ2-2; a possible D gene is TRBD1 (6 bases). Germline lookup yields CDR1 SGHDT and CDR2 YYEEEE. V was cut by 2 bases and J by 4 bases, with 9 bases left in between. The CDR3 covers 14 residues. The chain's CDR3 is CASSFLRGTGELFF. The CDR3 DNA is TGTGCCAGCAGCTTTCTCAGGGGCACCGGGGAGCTGTTTTTT. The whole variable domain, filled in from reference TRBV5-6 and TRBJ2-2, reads DAGVTQSPTHLIKTRGQQVTLRCSPKSGHDTVSWYQQALGQGPQFIFQYYEEEERQRGNFPDRFSGHQFPNYSSELNVNALLLGDSALYLCASSFLRGTGELFFGEGSRLTVL.

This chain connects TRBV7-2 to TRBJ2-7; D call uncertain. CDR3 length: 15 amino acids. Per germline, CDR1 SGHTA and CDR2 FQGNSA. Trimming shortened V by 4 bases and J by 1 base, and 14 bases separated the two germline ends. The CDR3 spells CASSSSERTSYEQYF. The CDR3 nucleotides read TGTGCCAGCAGCTCTTCCGAGAGAACATCCTACGAGCAGTACTTC. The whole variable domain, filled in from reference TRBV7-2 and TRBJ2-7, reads GAGVSQSPSNKVTEKGKDVELRCDPISGHTALYWYRQSLGQGLEFLIYFQGNSAPDKSGLPSDRFSAERTGGSVSTLTIQRTQQEDSAVYLCASSSSERTSYEQYFGPGTRLTVT.

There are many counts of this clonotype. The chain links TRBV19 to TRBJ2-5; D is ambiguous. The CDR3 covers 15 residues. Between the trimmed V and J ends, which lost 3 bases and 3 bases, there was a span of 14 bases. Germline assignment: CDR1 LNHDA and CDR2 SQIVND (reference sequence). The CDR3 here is CASSINPGGEETQYF. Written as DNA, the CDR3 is TGTGCCAGTAGTATCAACCCAGGCGGAGAAGAGACCCAGTACTTC.

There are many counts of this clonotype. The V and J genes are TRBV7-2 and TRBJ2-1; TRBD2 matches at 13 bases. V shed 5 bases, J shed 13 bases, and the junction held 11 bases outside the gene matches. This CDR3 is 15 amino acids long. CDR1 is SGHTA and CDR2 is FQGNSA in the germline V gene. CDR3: CASSPRLAGGSFQFF. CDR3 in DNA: TGTGCCAGCAGCCCACGACTAGCGGGGGGTTCTTTCCAGTTCTTC.

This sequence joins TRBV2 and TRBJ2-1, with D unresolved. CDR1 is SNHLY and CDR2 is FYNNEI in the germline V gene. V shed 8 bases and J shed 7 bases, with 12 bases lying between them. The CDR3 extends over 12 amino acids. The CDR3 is CASFPSVNEQFF. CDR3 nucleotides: TGTGCCAGCTTCCCGTCTGTGAATGAGCAGTTCTTC.

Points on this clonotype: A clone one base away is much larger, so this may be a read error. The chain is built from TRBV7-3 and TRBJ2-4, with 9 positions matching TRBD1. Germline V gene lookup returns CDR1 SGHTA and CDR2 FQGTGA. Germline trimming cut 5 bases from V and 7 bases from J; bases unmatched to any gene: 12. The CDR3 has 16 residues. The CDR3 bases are TGTGCCAGCAGCCTAGCCGGGACAGGGAAGGGGAACATTCAGTACTTC. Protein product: CASSLAGTGKGNIQYF. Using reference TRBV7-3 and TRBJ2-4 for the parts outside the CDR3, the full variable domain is GAGVSQTPSNKVTEKGKYVELRCDPISGHTALYWYRQSLGQGPEFLIYFQGTGAADDSGLPNDRFFAVRPEGSVSTLKIQRTERGDSAVYLCASSLAGTGKGNIQYFGAGTRLSVL.

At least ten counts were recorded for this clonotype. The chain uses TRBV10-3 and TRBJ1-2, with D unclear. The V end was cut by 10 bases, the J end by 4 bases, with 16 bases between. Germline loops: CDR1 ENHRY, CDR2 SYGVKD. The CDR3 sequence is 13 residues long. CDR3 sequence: CATEPSGSYGYTF. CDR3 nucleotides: TGTGCCACCGAGCCCTCCGGAAGCTATGGCTACACCTTC.

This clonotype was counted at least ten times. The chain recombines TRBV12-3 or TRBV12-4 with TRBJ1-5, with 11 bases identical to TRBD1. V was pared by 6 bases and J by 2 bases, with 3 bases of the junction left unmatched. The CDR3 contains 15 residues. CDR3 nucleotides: TGTGCCAGCAGGTGGACAGGGGGCGGCAATCAGCCCCAGCATTTT. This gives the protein CASRWTGGGNQPQHF.

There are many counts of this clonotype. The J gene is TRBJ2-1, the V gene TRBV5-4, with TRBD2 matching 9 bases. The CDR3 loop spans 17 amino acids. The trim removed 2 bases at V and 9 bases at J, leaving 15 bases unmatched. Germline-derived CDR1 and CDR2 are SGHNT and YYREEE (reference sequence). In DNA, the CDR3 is TGTGCCAGCAGCTTTAATGGGCTAGCGGGAACTGGTGGTGAGCAGTTCTTC. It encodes CASSFNGLAGTGGEQFF.

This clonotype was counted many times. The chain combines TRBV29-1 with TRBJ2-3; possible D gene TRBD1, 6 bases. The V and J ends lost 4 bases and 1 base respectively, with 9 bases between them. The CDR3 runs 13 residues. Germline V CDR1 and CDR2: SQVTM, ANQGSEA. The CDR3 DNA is TGCAGCGTTGGTGGGGGCCGCACAGATACGCAGTATTTT. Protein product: CSVGGGRTDTQYF.

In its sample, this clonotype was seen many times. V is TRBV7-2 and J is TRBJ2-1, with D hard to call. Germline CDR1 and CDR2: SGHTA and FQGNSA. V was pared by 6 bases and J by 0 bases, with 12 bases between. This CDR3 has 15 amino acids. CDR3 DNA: TGTGCCAGCAGAAATCTTAAGAGCTCCTACAATGAGCAGTTCTTC. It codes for CASRNLKSSYNEQFF.

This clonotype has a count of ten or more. The CDR3 here is CASSLGVGRGQPQHF. The CDR3 region has the DNA TGTGCCAGCAGCTTAGGAGTAGGGCGCGGTCAGCCCCAGCATTTT. V is TRBV7-2 and J is TRBJ1-5; D gene uncertain. The V end was cut by 1 base, the J end by 6 bases, with 13 bases between. The CDR3 sequence is 15 residues long. The V gene's germline CDR1 is SGHTA and CDR2 FQGNSA.

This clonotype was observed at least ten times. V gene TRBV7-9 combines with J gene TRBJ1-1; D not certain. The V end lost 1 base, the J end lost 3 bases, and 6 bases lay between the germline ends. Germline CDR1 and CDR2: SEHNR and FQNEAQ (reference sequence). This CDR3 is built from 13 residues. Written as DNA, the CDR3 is TGTGCCAGCAGCTTAGTGTCAGACACTGAAGCTTTCTTT. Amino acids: CASSLVSDTEAFF.

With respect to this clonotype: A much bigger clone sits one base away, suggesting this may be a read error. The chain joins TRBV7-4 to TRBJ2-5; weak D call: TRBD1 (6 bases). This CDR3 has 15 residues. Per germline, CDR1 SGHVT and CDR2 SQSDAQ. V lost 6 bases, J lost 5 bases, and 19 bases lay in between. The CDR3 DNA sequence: TGTGCCAGCAGTTTACAGGGATCAGGAAGGGAGACCCAGTACTTC. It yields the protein CASSLQGSGRETQYF.